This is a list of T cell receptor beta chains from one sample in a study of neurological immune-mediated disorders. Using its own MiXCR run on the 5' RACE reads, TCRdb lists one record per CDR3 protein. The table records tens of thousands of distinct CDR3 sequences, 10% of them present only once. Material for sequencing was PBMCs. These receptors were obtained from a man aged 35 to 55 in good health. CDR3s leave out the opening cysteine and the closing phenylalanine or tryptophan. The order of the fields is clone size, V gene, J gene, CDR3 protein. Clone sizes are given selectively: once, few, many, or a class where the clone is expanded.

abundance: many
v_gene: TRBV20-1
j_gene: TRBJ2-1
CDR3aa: SASGGEGTNEQF

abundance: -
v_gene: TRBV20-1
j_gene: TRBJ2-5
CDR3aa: SAREETQY

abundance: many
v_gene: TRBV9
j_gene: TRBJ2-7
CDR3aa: ASSVGSGLFEQY

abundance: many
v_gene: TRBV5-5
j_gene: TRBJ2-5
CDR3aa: ASSSGQGRETQY

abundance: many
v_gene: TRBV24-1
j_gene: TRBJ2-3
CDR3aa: ATTRVGQY

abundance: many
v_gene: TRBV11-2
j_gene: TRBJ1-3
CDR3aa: ASSTFYTDSGNTIY

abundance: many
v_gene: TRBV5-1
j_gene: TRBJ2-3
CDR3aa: ASSLDRGPQY

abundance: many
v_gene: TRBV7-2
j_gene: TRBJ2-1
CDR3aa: ASSRTGTPGWEQF

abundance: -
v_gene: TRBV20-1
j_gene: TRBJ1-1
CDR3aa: GARDRRWSNTEAF

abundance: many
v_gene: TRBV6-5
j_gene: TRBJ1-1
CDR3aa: ASSFNSDGEAF

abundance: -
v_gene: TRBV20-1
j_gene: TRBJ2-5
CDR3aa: SVPLPGELGPETQY

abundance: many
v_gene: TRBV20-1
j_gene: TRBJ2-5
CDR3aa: SARDSGRLQETQY

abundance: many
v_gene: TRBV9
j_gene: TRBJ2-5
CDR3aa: ASSPIGIETQY

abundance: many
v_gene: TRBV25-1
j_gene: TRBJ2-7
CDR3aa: ASSVTGSQYEQY

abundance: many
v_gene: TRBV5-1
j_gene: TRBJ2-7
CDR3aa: ASSSPSYEQY

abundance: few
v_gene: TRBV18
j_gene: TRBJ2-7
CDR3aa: ASSPHPRYEQY

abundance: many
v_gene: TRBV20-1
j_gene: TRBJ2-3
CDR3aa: SAPHGGAGADTQY

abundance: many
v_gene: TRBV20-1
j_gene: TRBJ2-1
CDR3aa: SVSTSTAYNEQF

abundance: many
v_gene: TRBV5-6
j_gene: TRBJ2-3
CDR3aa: ASSFGTVTDTQY

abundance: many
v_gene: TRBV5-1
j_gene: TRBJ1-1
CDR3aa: ASKGYRNTEAF

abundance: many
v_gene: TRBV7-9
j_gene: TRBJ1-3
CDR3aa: ASRNSSSGNTIY

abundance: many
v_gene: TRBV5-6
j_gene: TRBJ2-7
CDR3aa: ASTGRDRSYEQY

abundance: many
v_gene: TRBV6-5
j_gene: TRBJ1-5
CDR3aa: ASRQGDNQPQH

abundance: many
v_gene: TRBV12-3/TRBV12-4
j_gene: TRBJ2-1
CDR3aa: ASSLGQYSEQF

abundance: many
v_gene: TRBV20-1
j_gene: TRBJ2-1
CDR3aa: SARRPNDNEQF

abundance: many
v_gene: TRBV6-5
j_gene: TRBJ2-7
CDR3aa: ASSYVQGTHYEQY

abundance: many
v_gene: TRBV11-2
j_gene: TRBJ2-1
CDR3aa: ASSLVGGESYNEQF

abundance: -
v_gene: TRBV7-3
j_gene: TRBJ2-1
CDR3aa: ASSSTGAPYNEQF

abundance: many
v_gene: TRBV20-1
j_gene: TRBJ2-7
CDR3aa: SARWGAGHEQY

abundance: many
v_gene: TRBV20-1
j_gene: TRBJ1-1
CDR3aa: SARKDGNTEAF

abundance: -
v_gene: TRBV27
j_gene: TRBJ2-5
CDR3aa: ASSPQEGWQGTQY

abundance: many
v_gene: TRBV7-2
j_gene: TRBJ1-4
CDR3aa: ASSLGGRVDEKLF

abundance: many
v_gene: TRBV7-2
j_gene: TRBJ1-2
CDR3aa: ASSLVRGTFYGYT

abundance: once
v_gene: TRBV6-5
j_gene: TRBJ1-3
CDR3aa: ASSYSVPGTSGNTIY

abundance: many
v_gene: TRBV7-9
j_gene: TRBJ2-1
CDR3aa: ASSLAETRYHEQF

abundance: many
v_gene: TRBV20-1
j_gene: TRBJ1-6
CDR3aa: SARDGGMNNSPLH

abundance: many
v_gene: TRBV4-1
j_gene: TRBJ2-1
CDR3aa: ASSQEYGTGVKNEQF

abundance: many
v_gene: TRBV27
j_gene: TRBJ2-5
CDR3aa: ASSPQPTGARETQY

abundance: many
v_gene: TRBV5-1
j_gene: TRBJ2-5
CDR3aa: ASSLGWRETQY

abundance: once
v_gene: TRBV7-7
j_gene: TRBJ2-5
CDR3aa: ASSHDRGPQETQY

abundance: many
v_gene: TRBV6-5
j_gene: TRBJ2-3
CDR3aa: ASSRTSGPSTDTQY

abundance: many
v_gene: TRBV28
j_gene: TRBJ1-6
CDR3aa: ASSLRVEKIYNSPLH

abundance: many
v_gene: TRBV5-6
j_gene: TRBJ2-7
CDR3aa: ASSLGTGMQHEQY

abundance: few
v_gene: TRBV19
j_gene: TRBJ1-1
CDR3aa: ASSINRAEAF

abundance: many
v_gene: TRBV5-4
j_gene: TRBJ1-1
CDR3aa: ASNLQGADTEAF